The 16 T cell receptor beta chains below come from one sample, sequenced in a study of shared clonotypes between healthy human individuals. Profiling relied on immunoSEQ multiplex PCR, and the TCRdb table lists in-frame clones only, not all of them. Of 2 million to 3 million clones in the sample, 93% were seen once. Specimen: naive CD4+ T cells from PBMCs. The subset denotes: CD45RA+ positively selected. All receptors derive from a man younger than 30 in good health. Some clones in this sample may be carry-over from other donors' samples.

Concerning this clone: Other DNA sequences in this specimen translate into the identical CDR3. J is TRBJ2-3 and V is TRBV7-9; TRBD2 matches at 12 bases. The germline V gene has CDR1 SEHNR and CDR2 FQNEAQ (reference sequence). The CDR3 extends over 15 amino acids. With V trimmed by 5 bases and J by 3 bases, 3 bases remained unmatched. CDR3 residues: CASSLTSGRTDTQYF. CDR3 bases: TGTGCCAGCAGCCTGACTAGCGGGAGAACAGATACGCAGTATTTT. The entire variable domain, with the rest obtained from reference TRBV7-9 and TRBJ2-3, is as follows: DTGVSQNPRHKITKRGQNVTFRCDPISEHNRLYWYRQTLGQGPEFLTYFQNEAQLEKSRLLSDRFSAERPKGSFSTLEIQRTEQGDSAMYLCASSLTSGRTDTQYFGPGTRLTVL.

As for this clone: A read error may produce the germline difference seen at one junction end. This chain connects TRBV5-1 to TRBJ1-1; no definite D call. Germline V gives CDR1 SGHRS, CDR2 YFSETQ. The CDR3 runs to 15 residues. The CDR3 region has the DNA TGCGCCAGCAGCTTGGTACCCACGGAGAACGCTGAAGCTTTCTTT. It translates to CASSLVPTENAEAFF.

The V call is TRBV7-3, the J call TRBJ2-3; no clear D. The CDR3 spans 15 residues. Per the germline V gene, CDR1 is SGHTA and CDR2 is FQGTGA. V was clipped by 1 base and J by 2 bases, with 10 bases between them. The DNA of the CDR3 is TGTGCCAGCAGCTTAATTGGTCAGTACACAGATACGCAGTATTTT. It codes for CASSLIGQYTDTQYF.

The J gene is TRBJ2-6, the V gene TRBV5-4; D is undetermined. The CDR3 is 16 amino acids. The ends were cut back, 0 bases at V and 0 bases at J, with 7 bases in the middle. Germline loops: CDR1 SGHNT, CDR2 YYREEE (reference sequence). The CDR3 reads CASSLDPSSGANVLTF. Written as DNA, the CDR3 is TGTGCCAGCAGCTTGGACCCGAGCTCTGGGGCCAACGTCCTGACTTTC.

The chain links TRBV19 to TRBJ1-2; 7 positions match TRBD1. The CDR3 spans 14 residues. Trimming removed 3 bases from V and 4 bases from J; junction bases left unmatched: 5. Germline CDR1 reads LNHDA; CDR2 reads SQIVND (reference sequence). The CDR3 nucleotides are TGTGCCAGTAGTATGATTACAGGGGTCTATGGCTACACCTTC. Translated, it gives CASSMITGVYGYTF.

To note about this clone: The conserved final phenylalanine or tryptophan is absent from the CDR3, which likely points to a read error. The chain combines TRBV30 with TRBJ2-7, with a possible D match to TRBD1 (6 bases). Trimming pared 2 bases from V and 5 bases from J, leaving 10 bases between. This CDR3 is 12 amino acids long. CDR1 GTSNPN and CDR2 SVGIG come from the germline V gene (reference sequence). As DNA, the CDR3 is TGTGCCTGGAGTACCACAGGGAACGAGCAGTACCTC. Translated: CAWSTTGNEQYL.

On this clone: This sample includes further DNA sequences coding for the same CDR3. The rearrangement joins TRBV9 to TRBJ2-3; 7 nucleotides line up with TRBD2. Per germline, CDR1 SGDLS and CDR2 YYNGEE. V dropped 2 bases and J dropped 4; count of bases not matched to a gene: 1. The CDR3 consists of 13 residues. The CDR3 DNA follows: TGTGCCAGCAGCGTGGGGGGGTCAGATACGCAGTATTTT. Amino acids: CASSVGGSDTQYF.

This chain uses TRBV7-6 with TRBJ1-5; maybe TRBD1 (6 bases). CDR1 and CDR2 (germline): SGHVS, FNYEAQ. The length of the CDR3 is 13 residues. Trimming removed 3 bases at V and 4 bases at J, with 7 bases between. The CDR3 coding sequence is TGTGCCAGCAGCTTTGGGACAAATCAGCCCCAGCATTTT. It specifies CASSFGTNQPQHF.

This clone was counted between two and nine times. The CDR3 coding sequence is TGCGCCAGCAGCCCAATCAGACTAGCGGGAGACAATGAGCAGTTCTTC. This gives the protein CASSPIRLAGDNEQFF. The rearrangement joins TRBV5-1 to TRBJ2-1; 12 nucleotides match TRBD2. The CDR3 runs 16 residues. Trimming cost V 4 bases and J 5 bases; bases outside gene matches: 7. CDR1 SGHRS and CDR2 YFSETQ come from the germline V gene.

V is TRBV7-2 and J is TRBJ2-2; D gene ambiguous. Germline V gene lookup returns CDR1 SGHTA and CDR2 FQGNSA. CDR3 length equals 14 residues. V gave up 5 bases and J gave up 7 bases, with 14 bases separating them. The CDR3 region is CASSPFGKIGELFF. CDR3 nucleotide sequence: TGTGCCAGCAGCCCTTTTGGAAAGATCGGGGAGCTGTTTTTT.

The J gene is TRBJ2-6, the V gene TRBV6-5; D gene uncertain. The CDR3 extends over 15 amino acids. Trimming removed 7 bases from V and 2 bases from J, with 12 bases in between. Germline CDR1 MNHEY, CDR2 SVGAGI. The CDR3 sequence is CASTQGNTGANVLTF. The CDR3 DNA is TGTGCCAGCACCCAAGGGAATACTGGGGCCAACGTCCTGACTTTC.

The chain employs TRBV28 and TRBJ2-7, with D tentatively TRBD2 (5 bases). Trimming took 9 bases from V and 2 from J, leaving 17 bases between them. The length of the CDR3 is 14 residues. Looked up from germline, CDR1 is MDHEN and CDR2 is SYDVKM. CDR3 region: CASRRAEITYEQYF. The CDR3, as DNA: TGTGCCAGTCGTCGAGCGGAGATCACCTACGAGCAGTACTTC.

V is TRBV5-1 and J is TRBJ1-2, with a possible D match to TRBD1 (5 bases). The CDR3 runs to 20 residues. Trimming took off 3 bases at V and 3 bases at J, with 30 bases between the two ends. Germline CDR1 reads SGHRS; CDR2 reads YFSETQ. The CDR3 here is CASSSPNQGSAGARYYGYTF. CDR3 DNA sequence: TGCGCCAGCAGCTCGCCTAATCAGGGATCTGCGGGTGCCAGATACTATGGCTACACCTTC. Complete variable domain (other parts from reference TRBV5-1 and TRBJ1-2): KAGVTQTPRYLIKTRGQQVTLSCSPISGHRSVSWYQQTPGQGLQFLFEYFSETQRNKGNFPGRFSGRQFSNSRSEMNVSTLELGDSALYLCASSSPNQGSAGARYYGYTFGSGTRLTVV.

The V call is TRBV7-9, the J call TRBJ2-1; unclear D gene. Germline values: CDR1 SEHNR, CDR2 FQNEAQ (reference sequence). V was clipped by 0 bases and J by 9 bases, with 15 bases between them. This CDR3 is built from 15 residues. CDR3 amino acids: CASSLALVTPSEQFF. The CDR3 DNA follows: TGTGCCAGCAGCTTAGCGCTAGTTACACCCAGTGAGCAGTTCTTC.

The chain carries TRBV5-1 and TRBJ2-1; D is possibly TRBD2 (6 bases). The CDR3 consists of 15 residues. With 5 bases removed from V and 7 bases from J, the gap between germline ends came to 19 bases. The germline gives CDR1 SGHRS, CDR2 YFSETQ. The DNA of the CDR3 is TGCGCCAGCAGTCAGCCGGGAGTAAGAGGAAATGAGCAGTTCTTC. The encoded protein is CASSQPGVRGNEQFF.

This chain connects TRBV28 to TRBJ2-1; D may be TRBD1 or TRBD2 (5 bases each). Germline CDR1 is MDHEN and CDR2 is SYDVKM. This CDR3 is built from 16 residues. Trimming stripped 3 bases from V and 7 bases from J, with 19 bases between. The CDR3 protein is CASSLSSGTWGNEQFF. The CDR3 nucleotides read TGTGCCAGCAGTTTGAGTTCCGGCACCTGGGGGAATGAGCAGTTCTTC.